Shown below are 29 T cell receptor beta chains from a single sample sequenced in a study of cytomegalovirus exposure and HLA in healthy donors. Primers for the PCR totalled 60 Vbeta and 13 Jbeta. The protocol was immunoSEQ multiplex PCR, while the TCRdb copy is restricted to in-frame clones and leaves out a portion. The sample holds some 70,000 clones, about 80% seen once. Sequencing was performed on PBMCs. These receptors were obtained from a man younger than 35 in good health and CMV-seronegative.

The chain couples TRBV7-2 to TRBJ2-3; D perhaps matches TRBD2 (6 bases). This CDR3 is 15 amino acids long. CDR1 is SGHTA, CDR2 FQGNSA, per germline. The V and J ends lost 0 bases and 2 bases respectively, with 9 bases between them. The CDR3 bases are TGTGCCAGCAGCTTAGCGGGACTCGACACAGATACGCAGTATTTT. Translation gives CASSLAGLDTDTQYF.

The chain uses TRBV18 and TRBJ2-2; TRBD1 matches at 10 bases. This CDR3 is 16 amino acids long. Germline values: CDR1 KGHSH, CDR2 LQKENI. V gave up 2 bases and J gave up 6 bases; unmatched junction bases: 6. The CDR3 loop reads CASSPWRTGGPGELFF. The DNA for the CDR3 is TGTGCCAGCTCACCATGGAGGACAGGGGGGCCCGGGGAGCTGTTTTTT.

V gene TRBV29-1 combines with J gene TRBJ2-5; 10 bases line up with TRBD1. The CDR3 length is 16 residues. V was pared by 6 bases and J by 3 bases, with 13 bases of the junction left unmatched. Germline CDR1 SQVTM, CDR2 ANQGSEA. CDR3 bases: TGCAGCGTAGCGACGACAGAGGACAGGGGGGAAGAGACCCAGTACTTC. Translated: CSVATTEDRGEETQYF.

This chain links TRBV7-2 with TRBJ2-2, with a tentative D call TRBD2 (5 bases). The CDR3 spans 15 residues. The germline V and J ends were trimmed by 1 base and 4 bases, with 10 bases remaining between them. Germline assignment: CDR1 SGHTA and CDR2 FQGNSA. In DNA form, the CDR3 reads TGTGCCAGCAGCTTAGGTGGGAGTTTCACCGGGGAGCTGTTTTTT. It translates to CASSLGGSFTGELFF.

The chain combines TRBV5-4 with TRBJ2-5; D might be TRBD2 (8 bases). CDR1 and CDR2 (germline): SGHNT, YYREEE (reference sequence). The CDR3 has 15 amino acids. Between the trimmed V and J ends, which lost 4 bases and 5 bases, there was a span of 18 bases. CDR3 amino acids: CASSVGGAGGETQYF. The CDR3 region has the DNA TGTGCCAGCAGCGTAGGGGGCGCGGGAGGCGAGACCCAGTACTTC.

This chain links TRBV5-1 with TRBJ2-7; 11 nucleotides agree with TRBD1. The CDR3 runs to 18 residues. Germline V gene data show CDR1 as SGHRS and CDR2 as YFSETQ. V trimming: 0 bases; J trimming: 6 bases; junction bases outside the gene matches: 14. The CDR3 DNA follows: TGCGCCAGCAGCTTGGCCTTAAATTCCGGGACAGGGGGACTCGAGCAGTACTTC. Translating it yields CASSLALNSGTGGLEQYF.

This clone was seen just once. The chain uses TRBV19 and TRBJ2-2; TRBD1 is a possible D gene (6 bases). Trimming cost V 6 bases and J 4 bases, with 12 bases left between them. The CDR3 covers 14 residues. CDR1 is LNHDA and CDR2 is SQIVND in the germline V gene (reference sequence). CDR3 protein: CASSPTGPTGELFF. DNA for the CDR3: TGTGCCAGTAGCCCCACAGGGCCCACCGGGGAGCTGTTTTTT.

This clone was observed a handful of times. This CDR3 reads CASSATANSNQPQHF. CDR3 nucleotides: TGTGCCAGCAGTGCCACAGCCAATAGCAATCAGCCCCAGCATTTT. The chain recombines TRBV9 with TRBJ1-5; D is undetermined. Trimming took off 5 bases at V and 0 bases at J, with 12 bases between the two ends. The CDR3 consists of 15 residues. Germline lookup yields CDR1 SGDLS and CDR2 YYNGEE.

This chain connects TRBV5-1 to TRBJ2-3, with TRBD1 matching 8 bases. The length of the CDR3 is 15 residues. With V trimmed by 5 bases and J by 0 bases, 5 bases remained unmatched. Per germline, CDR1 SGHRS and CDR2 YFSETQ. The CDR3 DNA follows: TGCGCCAGCAGACCGGGACAGGCGAGCACAGATACGCAGTATTTT. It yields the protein CASRPGQASTDTQYF.

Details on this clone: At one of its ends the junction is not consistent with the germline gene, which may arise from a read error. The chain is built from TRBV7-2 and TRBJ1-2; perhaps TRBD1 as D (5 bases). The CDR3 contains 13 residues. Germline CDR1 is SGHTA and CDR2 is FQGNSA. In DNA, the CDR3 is TGTGCCAGCAGCTTAGTCGTCCAGGGTGGAGACAACTTC. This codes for CASSLVVQGGDNF.

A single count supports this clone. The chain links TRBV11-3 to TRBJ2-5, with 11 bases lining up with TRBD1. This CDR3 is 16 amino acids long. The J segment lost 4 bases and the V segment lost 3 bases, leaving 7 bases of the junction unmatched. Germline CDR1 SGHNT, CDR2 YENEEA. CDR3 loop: CASSLGTGGEGETQYF. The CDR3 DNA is TGTGCCAGCAGCTTGGGGACAGGGGGAGAGGGAGAGACCCAGTACTTC.

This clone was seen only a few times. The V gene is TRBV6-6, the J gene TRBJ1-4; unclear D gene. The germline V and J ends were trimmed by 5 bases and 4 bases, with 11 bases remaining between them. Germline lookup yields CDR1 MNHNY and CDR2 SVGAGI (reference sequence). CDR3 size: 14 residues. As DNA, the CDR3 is TGTGCCAGCAGTCCAAGCATGAATAATGAAAAACTGTTTTTT. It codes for CASSPSMNNEKLFF.

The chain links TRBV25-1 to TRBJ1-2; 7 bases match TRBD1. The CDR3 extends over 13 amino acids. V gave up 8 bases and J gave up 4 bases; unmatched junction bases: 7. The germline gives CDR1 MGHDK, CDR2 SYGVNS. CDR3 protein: CASSGGPGYGYTF. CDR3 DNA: TGTGCCAGCTCAGGGGGGCCGGGCTATGGCTACACCTTC.

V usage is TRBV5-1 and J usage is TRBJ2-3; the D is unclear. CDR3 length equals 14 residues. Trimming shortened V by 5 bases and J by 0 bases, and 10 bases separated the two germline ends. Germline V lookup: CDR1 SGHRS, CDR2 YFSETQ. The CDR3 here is CASSRGSSTDTQYF. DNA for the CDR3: TGCGCCAGCAGTCGCGGCTCTAGCACAGATACGCAGTATTTT. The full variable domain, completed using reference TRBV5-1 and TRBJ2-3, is KAGVTQTPRYLIKTRGQQVTLSCSPISGHRSVSWYQQTPGQGLQFLFEYFSETQRNKGNFPGRFSGRQFSNSRSEMNVSTLELGDSALYLCASSRGSSTDTQYFGPGTRLTVL.

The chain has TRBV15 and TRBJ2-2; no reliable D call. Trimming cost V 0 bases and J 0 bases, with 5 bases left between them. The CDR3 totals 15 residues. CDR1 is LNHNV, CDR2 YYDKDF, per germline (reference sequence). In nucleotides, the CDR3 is TGTGCCACCAGCAGAGATACAGCGAACACCGGGGAGCTGTTTTTT. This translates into CATSRDTANTGELFF.

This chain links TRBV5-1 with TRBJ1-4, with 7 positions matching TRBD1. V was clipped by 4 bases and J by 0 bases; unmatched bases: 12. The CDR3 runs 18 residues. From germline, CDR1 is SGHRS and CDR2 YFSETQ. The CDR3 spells CASSGHRDSRATNEKLFF. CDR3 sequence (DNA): TGCGCCAGCAGCGGACACCGGGACAGCCGAGCAACTAATGAAAAACTGTTTTTT.

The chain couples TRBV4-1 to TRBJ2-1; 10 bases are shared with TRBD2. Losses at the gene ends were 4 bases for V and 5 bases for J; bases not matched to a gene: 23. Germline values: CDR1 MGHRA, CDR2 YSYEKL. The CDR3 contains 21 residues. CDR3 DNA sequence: TGCGCCAGCAGCCGAGACATCCTAGCGGGGGTACGGAAATCCCCGGACAATGAGCAGTTCTTC. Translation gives CASSRDILAGVRKSPDNEQFF.

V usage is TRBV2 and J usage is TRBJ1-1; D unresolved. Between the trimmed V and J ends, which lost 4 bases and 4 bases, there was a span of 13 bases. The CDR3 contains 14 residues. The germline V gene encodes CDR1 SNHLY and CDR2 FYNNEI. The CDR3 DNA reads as TGTGCCAGCAGTGCTTACGGGGTTAGCACTGAAGCTTTCTTT. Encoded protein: CASSAYGVSTEAFF.

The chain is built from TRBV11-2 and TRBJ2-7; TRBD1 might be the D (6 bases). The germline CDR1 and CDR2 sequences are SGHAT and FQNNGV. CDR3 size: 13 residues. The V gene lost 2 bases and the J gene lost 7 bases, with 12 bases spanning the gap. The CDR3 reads CASSLPTRGEQYF. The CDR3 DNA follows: TGTGCCAGCAGCTTACCAACTAGGGGGGAGCAGTACTTC.

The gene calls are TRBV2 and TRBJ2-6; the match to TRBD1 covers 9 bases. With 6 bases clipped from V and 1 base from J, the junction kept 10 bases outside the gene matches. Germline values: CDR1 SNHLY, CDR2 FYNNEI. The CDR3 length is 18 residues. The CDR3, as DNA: TGTGCCAGCAGCACCGGACAGGGGCAGGGTTCTGGGGCCAACGTCCTGACTTTC. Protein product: CASSTGQGQGSGANVLTF.

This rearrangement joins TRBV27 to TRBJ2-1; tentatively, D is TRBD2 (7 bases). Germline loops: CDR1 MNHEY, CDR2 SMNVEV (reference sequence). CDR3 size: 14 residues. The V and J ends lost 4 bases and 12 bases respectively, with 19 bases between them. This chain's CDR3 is CASSSGGRGLGQFF. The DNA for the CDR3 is TGTGCCAGCAGTTCCGGGGGGCGCGGGTTAGGGCAGTTCTTC.

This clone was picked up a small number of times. For the CDR3, the DNA is TGCAGCGTTGGGGGACAGCTGAACACTGAAGCTTTCTTT. This translates into CSVGGQLNTEAFF. The rearrangement uses TRBV29-1 and TRBJ1-1, with TRBD1 matching over 7 bases. CDR1 is SQVTM and CDR2 is ANQGSEA in the germline V gene. The CDR3 contains 13 residues. The V gene end was trimmed by 4 bases and the J gene end by 0 bases; junction bases not matched to a gene: 2.

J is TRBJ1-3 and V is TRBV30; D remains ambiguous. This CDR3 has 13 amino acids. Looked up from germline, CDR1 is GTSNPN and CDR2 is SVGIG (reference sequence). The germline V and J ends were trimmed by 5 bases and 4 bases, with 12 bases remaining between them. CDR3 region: CAWVRAAGNTIYF. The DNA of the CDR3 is TGTGCCTGGGTGCGGGCGGCGGGAAACACCATATATTTT. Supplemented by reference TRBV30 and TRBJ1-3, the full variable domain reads SQTIHQWPATLVQPVGSPLSLECTVEGTSNPNLYWYRQAAGRGLQLLFYSVGIGQISSEVPQNLSASRPQDRQFILSSKKLLLSDSGFYLCAWVRAAGNTIYFGEGSWLTVV.

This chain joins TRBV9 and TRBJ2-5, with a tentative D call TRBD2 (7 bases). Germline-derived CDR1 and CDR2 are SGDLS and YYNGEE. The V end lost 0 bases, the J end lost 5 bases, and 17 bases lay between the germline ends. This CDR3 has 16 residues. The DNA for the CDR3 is TGTGCCAGCAGCGTAGAGGAGGGGGGGCGTTGGGAGACCCAGTACTTC. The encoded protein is CASSVEEGGRWETQYF.

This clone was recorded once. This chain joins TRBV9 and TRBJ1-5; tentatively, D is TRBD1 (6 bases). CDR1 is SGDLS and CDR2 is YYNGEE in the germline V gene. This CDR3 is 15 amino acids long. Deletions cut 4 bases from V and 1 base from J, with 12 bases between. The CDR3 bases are TGTGCCAGCAGCACCCATACAGGGAGCAATCAGCCCCAGCATTTT. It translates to CASSTHTGSNQPQHF.

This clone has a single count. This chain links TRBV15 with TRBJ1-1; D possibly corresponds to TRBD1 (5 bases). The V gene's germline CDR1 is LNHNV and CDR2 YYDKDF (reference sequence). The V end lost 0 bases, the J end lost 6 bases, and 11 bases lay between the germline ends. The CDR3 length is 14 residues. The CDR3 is CATSREGRASEAFF. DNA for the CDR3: TGTGCCACCAGCAGAGAAGGCAGGGCCTCTGAAGCTTTCTTT.

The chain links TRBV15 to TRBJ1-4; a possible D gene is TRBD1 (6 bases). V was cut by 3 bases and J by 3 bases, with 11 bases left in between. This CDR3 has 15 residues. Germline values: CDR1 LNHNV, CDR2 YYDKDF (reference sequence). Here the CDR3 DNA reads TGTGCCACCAGCAGCTGGGGGCAGGCTAATGAAAAACTGTTTTTT. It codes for CATSSWGQANEKLFF.

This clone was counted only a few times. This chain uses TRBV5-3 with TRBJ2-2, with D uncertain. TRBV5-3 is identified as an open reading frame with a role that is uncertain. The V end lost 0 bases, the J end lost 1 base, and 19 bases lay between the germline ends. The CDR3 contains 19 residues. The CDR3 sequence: CARSLGVVFGSENTGELFF. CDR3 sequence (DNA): TGTGCCAGAAGCTTGGGGGTTGTGTTCGGGTCAGAGAACACCGGGGAGCTGTTTTTT.

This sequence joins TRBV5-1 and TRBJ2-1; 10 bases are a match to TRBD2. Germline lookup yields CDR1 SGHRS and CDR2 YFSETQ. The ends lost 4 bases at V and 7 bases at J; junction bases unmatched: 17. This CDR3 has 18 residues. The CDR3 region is CASSGWTSGAVKENEQFF. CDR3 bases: TGCGCCAGCAGCGGGTGGACTAGCGGCGCCGTGAAGGAGAATGAGCAGTTCTTC.